One sample yielded the 2 T cell receptor beta chains listed below, sequenced in a study of T cell responses to AZD1222 COVID-19 vaccine. Profiling relied on immunoSEQ multiplex PCR, and the TCRdb table lists in-frame clones only, not all of them. The sample includes 100,000 to 150,000 clones, about 91% of them seen just once. The sample was peripheral blood, taken on day 0 of AZD1222 vaccination. These receptors were collected from an adult in good health.

The chain joins TRBV18 to TRBJ1-1, with unresolved D. Trimming took off 5 bases at V and 1 base at J, with 8 bases between the two ends. The germline V gene has CDR1 KGHSH and CDR2 LQKENI. The CDR3 spans 13 residues. CDR3 sequence reads: CASSSDENTEAFF. The CDR3 region has the DNA TGTGCCAGCTCATCGGACGAGAACACTGAAGCTTTCTTT.

In its sample, this clone was seen once. This chain joins TRBV27 and TRBJ2-5; possible D gene TRBD2, 5 bases. CDR1 is MNHEY, CDR2 SMNVEV, per germline (reference sequence). The V gene lost 4 bases and the J gene lost 4 bases, with 10 bases spanning the gap. The CDR3 is 13 amino acids. This CDR3 is CASSSGIIETQYF. The CDR3 coding sequence is TGTGCCAGCAGTTCCGGGATCATAGAGACCCAGTACTTC.